This TCR beta chain appears in the sequencing data of a study of blood T cell repertoires in COVID-19. Study as a whole: From T cells, B-cell-depleted T cells, or PBMCs came the material, which was cDNA or gDNA.

Generated by immunoSEQ multiplex PCR, the TCRdb table keeps only in-frame clones and is missing some. Seen here are approximately 390,000 clones, nearly 90% observed once, and the top ten hold 6% to 7.5%. The ends were cut back, 4 bases at V and 4 bases at J, with 17 bases in the middle. CDR1 is MNHNS and CDR2 is SASEGT in the germline V gene. This CDR3 has 16 residues. Sequencing input: peripheral blood. This chain links TRBV6-1 with TRBJ1-5; D gene uncertain. This clonotype was obtained from a man between 18 and 35 years old with active or convalescent COVID-19. CDR3 region: CASSARHGGTNQPQHF. DNA for the CDR3: TGTGCCAGCAGTGCGCGTCACGGAGGAACAAATCAGCCCCAGCATTTT.